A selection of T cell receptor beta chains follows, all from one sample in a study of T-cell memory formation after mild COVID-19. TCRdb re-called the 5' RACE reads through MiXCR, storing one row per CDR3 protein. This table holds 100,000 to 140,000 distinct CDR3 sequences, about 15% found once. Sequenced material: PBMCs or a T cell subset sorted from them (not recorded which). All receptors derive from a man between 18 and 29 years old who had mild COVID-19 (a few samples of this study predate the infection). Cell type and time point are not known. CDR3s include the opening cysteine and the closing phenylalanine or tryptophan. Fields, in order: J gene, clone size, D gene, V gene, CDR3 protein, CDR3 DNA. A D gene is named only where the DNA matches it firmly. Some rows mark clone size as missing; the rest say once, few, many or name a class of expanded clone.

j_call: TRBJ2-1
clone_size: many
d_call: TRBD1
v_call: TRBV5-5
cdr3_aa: CASSDHRGSAYNEQFF
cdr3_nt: TGTGCCAGCAGCGACCACAGGGGGTCCGCCTACAATGAGCAGTTCTTC

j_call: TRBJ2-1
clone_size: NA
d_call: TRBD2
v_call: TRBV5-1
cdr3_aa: CASSPERGGSNEQFF
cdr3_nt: TGCGCCAGCAGCCCCGAGCGGGGGGGCTCCAATGAGCAGTTCTTC

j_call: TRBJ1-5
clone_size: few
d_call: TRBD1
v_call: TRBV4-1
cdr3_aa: CASSGQTGEGQPQHF
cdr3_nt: TGCGCCAGCAGTGGACAGACAGGGGAGGGTCAGCCCCAGCATTTT

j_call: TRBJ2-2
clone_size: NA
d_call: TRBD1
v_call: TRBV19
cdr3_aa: CASSSDRVGGTGELFF
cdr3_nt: TGTGCCAGTAGTTCAGACAGGGTCGGTGGCACCGGGGAGCTGTTTTTT

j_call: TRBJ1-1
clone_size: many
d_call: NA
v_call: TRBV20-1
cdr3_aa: CSAAQVDTEAFF
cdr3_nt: TGCAGTGCTGCACAGGTAGACACTGAAGCTTTCTTT

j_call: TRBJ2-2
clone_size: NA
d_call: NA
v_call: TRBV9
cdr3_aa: CASSVWETPFPAGELFF
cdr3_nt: TGTGCCAGCAGCGTGTGGGAAACCCCTTTTCCCGCCGGGGAGCTGTTTTTT

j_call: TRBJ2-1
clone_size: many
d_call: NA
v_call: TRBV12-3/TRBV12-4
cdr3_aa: CASSWDPYNEQFF
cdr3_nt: TGTGCCAGCAGTTGGGACCCCTACAATGAGCAGTTCTTC

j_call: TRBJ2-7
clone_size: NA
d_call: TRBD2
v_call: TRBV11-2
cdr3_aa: CASGMTSRSYEQYF
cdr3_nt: TGTGCCAGCGGAATGACTAGCCGCTCCTACGAGCAGTACTTC

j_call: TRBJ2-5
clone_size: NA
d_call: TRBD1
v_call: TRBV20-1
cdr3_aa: CSAKVGQGQETQYF
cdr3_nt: TGCAGTGCTAAGGTGGGACAGGGACAAGAGACCCAGTACTTC

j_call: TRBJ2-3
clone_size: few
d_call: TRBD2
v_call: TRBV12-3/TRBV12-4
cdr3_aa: CASSSGTSGGPPTQYF
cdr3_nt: TGTGCCAGCAGTTCCGGGACTAGCGGGGGTCCCCCCACGCAGTATTTT

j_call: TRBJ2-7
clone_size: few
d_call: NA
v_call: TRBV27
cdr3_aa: CASSWRGTYEQYF
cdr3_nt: TGTGCCAGCAGTTGGCGGGGTACCTACGAGCAGTACTTC

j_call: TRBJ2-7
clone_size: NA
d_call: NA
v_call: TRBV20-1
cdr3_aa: CSAPGPNYEQYF
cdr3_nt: TGCAGTGCCCCCGGGCCAAACTACGAGCAGTACTTC

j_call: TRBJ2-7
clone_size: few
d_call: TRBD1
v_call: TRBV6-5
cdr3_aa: CASSPRGNEQYF
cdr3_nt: TGTGCCAGCAGCCCCAGGGGGAACGAGCAGTACTTC

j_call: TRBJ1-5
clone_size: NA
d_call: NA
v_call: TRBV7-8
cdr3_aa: CASSLGVNQPQHF
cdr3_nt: TGTGCCAGCAGCTTAGGAGTCAATCAGCCCCAGCATTTT

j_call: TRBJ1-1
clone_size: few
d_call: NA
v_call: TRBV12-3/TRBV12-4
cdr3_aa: CASSWRGTEAFF
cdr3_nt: TGTGCCAGCAGTTGGCGGGGGACTGAAGCTTTCTTT

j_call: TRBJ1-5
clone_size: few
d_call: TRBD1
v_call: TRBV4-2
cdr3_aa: CASSQETGDGNQPQHF
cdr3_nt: TGTGCCAGCAGCCAAGAGACAGGGGATGGCAATCAGCCCCAGCATTTT

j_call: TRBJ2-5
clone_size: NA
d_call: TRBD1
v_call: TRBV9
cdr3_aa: CASSVETGVGETQYF
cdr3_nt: TGTGCCAGCAGCGTGGAGACAGGGGTAGGAGAGACCCAGTACTTC

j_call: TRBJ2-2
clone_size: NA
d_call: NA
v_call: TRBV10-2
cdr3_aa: CASSVRGAAELFF
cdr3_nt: TGCGCCAGCAGTGTCAGGGGCGCGGCGGAGCTGTTTTTT

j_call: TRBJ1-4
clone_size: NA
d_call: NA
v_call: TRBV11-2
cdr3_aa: CASSLAEGPNEKLFF
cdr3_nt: TGTGCCAGCAGCCTAGCGGAGGGGCCTAACGAAAAACTGTTTTTT

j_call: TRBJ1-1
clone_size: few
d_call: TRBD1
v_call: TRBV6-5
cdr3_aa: CASSYTVPGQVWSTEAFF
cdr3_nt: TGTGCCAGCAGTTACACAGTCCCGGGACAGGTTTGGAGCACTGAAGCTTTCTTT

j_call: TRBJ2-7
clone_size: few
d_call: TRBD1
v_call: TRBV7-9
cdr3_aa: CASSSGTGSYEQYF
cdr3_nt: TGTGCCAGCAGCTCCGGGACAGGGTCCTACGAGCAGTACTTC